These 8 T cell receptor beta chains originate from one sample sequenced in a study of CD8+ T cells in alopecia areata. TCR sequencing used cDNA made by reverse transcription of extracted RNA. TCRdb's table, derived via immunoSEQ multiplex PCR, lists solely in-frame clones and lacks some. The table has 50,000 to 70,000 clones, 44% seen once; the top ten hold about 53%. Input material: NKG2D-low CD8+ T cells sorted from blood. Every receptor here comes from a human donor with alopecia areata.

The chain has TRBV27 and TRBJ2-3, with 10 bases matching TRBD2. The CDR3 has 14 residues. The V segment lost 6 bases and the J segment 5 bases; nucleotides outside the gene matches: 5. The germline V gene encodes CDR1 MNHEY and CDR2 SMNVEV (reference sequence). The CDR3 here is CASRSGRAEDTQYF. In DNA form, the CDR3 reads TGTGCCAGCAGGAGCGGGAGGGCCGAAGATACGCAGTATTTT.

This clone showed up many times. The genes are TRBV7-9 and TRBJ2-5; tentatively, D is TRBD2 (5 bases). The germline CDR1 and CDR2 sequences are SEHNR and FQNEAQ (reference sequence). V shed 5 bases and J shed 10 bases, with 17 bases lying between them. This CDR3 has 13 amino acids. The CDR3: CASSLGVHPGQYF. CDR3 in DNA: TGTGCCAGCAGCCTGGGAGTTCACCCGGGCCAGTACTTC.

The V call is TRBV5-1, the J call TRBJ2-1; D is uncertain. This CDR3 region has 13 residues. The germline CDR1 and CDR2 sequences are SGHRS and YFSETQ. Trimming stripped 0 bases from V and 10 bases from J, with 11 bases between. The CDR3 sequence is CASSLGYRREQFF. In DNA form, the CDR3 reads TGCGCCAGCAGCTTGGGCTATAGGCGGGAGCAGTTCTTC.

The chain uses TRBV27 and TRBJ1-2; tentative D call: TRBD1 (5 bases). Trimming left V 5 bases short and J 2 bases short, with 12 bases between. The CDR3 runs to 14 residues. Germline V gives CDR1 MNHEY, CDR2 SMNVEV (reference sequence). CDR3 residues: CASSNDRANYGYTF. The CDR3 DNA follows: TGTGCCAGCAGTAACGACAGAGCGAACTATGGCTACACCTTC.

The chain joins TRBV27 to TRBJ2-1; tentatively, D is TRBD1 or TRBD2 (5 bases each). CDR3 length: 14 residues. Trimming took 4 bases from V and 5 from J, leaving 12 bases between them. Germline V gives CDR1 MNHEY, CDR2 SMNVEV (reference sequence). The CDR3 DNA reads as TGTGCCAGCAGTTATGGGGGACCTCACAATGAGCAGTTCTTC. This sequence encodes CASSYGGPHNEQFF.

As DNA, the CDR3 is TGTGCCAGCAGTTACGGCAGAAACAATGAGCAGTTCTTC. Amino acid sequence: CASSYGRNNEQFF. The chain links TRBV6-5 to TRBJ2-1; D is unclear. V lost 2 bases to trimming and J lost 5 bases, with 7 bases between them. CDR1 is MNHEY, CDR2 SVGAGI, per germline. The CDR3 has 13 amino acids.

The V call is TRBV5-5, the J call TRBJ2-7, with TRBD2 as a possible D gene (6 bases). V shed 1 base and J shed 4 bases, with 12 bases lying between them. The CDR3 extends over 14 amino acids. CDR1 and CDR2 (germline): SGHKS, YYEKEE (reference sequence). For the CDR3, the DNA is TGTGCCAGCAGCTTGTGGCCAGGGACTTACGAGCAGTACTTC. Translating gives CASSLWPGTYEQYF.

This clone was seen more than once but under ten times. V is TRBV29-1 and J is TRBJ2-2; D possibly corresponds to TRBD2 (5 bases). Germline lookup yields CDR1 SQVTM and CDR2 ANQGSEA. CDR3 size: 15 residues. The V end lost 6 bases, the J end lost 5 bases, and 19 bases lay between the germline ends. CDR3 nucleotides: TGCAGCGTCGCAGGCGGGCCTAGAGGAACCGGGGAGCTGTTTTTT. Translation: CSVAGGPRGTGELFF.